This T cell receptor (beta chain) derives from a study of cytomegalovirus exposure and HLA in healthy donors (dated by TCRdb to 2017 to 2019). Background for the entire study: According to an earlier analysis of 550 to 750 of the donors, about 180 million T cells yielded 117 million unique TCR beta sequences and about 300 Gb of sequence data. Approximately 310 gigabases of sequencing data and approximately 93 million unique TCR sequences were included in an early release covering 500 to 750 HLA-typed donors. Of the roughly 400 genotyped donors, approximately 81% were placed in the genetic ancestry cluster associated with self-reported Caucasian donors. The study aimed to test whether signatures of past pathogen exposure could be identified by cataloging public T cell receptors. Using immunosequencing, the study profiled T cell repertoires from around 680 subjects and related those repertoires to cytomegalovirus serostatus. Along with the approximately 700-subject first cohort, a separate validation cohort of approximately 110 different subjects was used. High-throughput TCR immunosequencing, statistical association of individual TCRs with disease status, and machine learning were combined to predict cytomegalovirus infection status. A later analysis re-examined previously published TCR beta repertoires from hundreds of donors and added high-resolution HLA genotyping to investigate patterns of TCR occurrence. The later analysis used no new phenotypic data to find candidate immune exposures, relying instead on TCR beta sequences and their occurrence across donors. An earlier analysis of around 580 of the donors used high-throughput TCR beta sequencing to judge whether each TCR beta V gene segment behaved as functional or pseudogenic. Donor age, sex, ethnicity and CMV serostatus were collected together with the repertoire data. In a later genetic analysis, genome-wide SNP genotypes for about 65% of the roughly 700 donors were used, and that subset was treated as a discovery cohort. Every discovery cohort repertoire had been produced on one sequencing platform. HLA typing covered class I and class II loci at four-digit resolution. Typing coverage varied by locus: roughly 629-640 donors for A, B, C, DRB1 and DQB1; roughly 510 for DQA1; approximately 610 for DPA1; around 450 for DPB1. Four to six DR-DQ haplotypes were handled as single units for association and clustering, since linkage in the cohort was strong. Across under 500 genotyped donors of the cohort, an average of approximately 200,000 unique TCR beta nucleotide sequences per donor were sequenced, and about a sixth of those sequences were non-productive. General study outcomes and caveats: In a later analysis, the rate of TCR association differed among HLA loci, with DRB1 alleles having the most associated TCRs and HLA-C alleles having the fewest. In an earlier analysis of roughly 500 of the donors, most TCR beta V segments appeared in productive rearrangements about 87% or about 30% of the time, broadly matching IMGT annotations. Most CMV-associated TCR beta chains appeared to be HLA-restricted in a later analysis, and the HLA associations seemed to be driven largely by CMV exposure. A further reported finding was that TCR beta sequences accurately predicted the HLA-A and HLA-B alleles for most subjects in the first cohort. A few of the identified cytomegalovirus-associated TCR beta chains were confirmed in vitro to be specific for cytomegalovirus antigens. Correlated functional status among segregating V segments might be attributable to linkage disequilibrium, but an unknown experimental factor could not be ruled out. In the study, 164 TCR beta chains were listed as associated with cytomegalovirus. Because counts were too low, some 16 rarely observed V segments, including chromosome 9 orphons, were excluded from the earlier analysis of some 590 of the donors. The cohort was sequenced for TCR beta chains only, and without alpha or paired-chain data the features that could be detected were limited. In a later analysis, around 15,000 TCR beta sequences were associated with specific HLA alleles at a false discovery rate of 0.05. Strong co-occurrence of HLA alleles, especially DR and DQ, made assigning TCR associations to individual alleles difficult. According to a later analysis, parvovirus B19, influenza, CMV and Epstein-Barr virus appeared linked to several top co-occurrence clusters. In a later genetic analysis, fewer N-insertions in productive TCRs were reported among donors in an Asian-associated ancestry cluster than the roughly 700-donor mean. Because HLA typing was missing for some donors at each locus, association tests included only the typed subset. It was suggested by the authors that the approach could potentially be generalized to other disease states and immunological phenotypes. In a later genetic analysis, a missense DCLRE1C variant was associated with V-gene and J-gene trimming of TCR beta chains, and the association was replicated in an independent cohort. Compared with equally common non-associated chains, HLA-associated TCR beta chains in a later analysis were more clonally expanded and had lower generation probabilities. While some public TCRs were present in many individuals, most TCR sequences turned up only very rarely across donors. The sequencing pipeline was judged likely to have produced a cluster of highly shared sequence variants as a technical artifact. The only immune exposure information available for the cohort was CMV serostatus. The 87-base-pair reads could not distinguish some IMGT-functional V segments, including TRBV6-2 and TRBV6-3, so those segments were excluded. Roughly uniform sequencing depth across donors was assumed in presence/absence analyses, although this assumption may not hold. Cytomegalovirus status was reported to be diagnosed by the classifier with high specificity and sensitivity in both the original and validation cohorts.

From the cysteine through the phenylalanine, the CDR3 covers 17 amino acids. The kept DNA is CDR3 alone, 51 bases in frame from the first base. At the junction V is shortened by 4 bases and J by 3 bases, with 22 bases in between. The germline V gene yields SGDLS for CDR1 and YYNGEE for CDR2. Libraries came from the immunoSEQ multiplex PCR assay. A mixture of 60 forward primers for TCR Vbeta segments and 13 reverse primers for TCR Jbeta segments was used in the multiplex PCR. A multiplex PCR assay on genomic DNA amplified the CDR3 region of rearranged TCR beta genes. The amplified TCR beta libraries were sequenced on the Illumina HiSeq System as 87-base-pair reads. Concerning the study's data processing: A later analysis tallied around 82 million unique TCR beta chains across the approximately 670 repertoires, and some 12 million of those chains were shared by two or more donors. Raw reads were error-corrected and collapsed into unique sequences by a nearest-neighbor algorithm in which closely related sequences were merged to remove PCR and sequencing errors. V, D and J gene segments were assigned by aligning CDR3 sequences to IMGT reference sequences. For a sequence to be retained, a match of at least six nucleotides was required to both a V gene segment and a J gene segment. Rearrangements were called productive when the CDR3 lacked stop codons and stayed in frame with V and J; all others were non-productive. CDR3 was defined by IMGT convention, running from the second conserved V-encoded cysteine to the conserved J-encoded phenylalanine. Sequences without an unambiguous match to a single V gene segment were excluded from the earlier analysis of 587 of the donors. In an earlier analysis of 587 of the donors, V segments were called functional above 56.7% productive rearrangements and were called segregating when the between-donor standard deviation exceeded 5%. A statistical classification framework was built to diagnose cytomegalovirus status from the catalog of TCR beta chain sequences. In a later analysis, TCR nucleotide sequences were compared against IMGT/GENE-DB human TR gene sequences so that V and J genes could be assigned. The TCRdist pipeline was used in a later analysis to assign CDR3 sequences and most-parsimonious VDJ recombination scenarios. In a later analysis, each TCR beta chain was defined by its CDR3 amino acid sequence together with its V-gene family, and reads lacking a unique V-gene family were excluded. As a way to deal with suspected cross-contamination and a sequencing artifact, a later analysis dropped roughly 620 nucleotide sequences that were highly shared and had low generation probability. For each public chain, a later analysis derived a clonal expansion index from normalized ranks of inferred template counts within each repertoire. In a later analysis, generation probabilities were computed with a VDJ recombination model fitted to out-of-frame rearrangements, and the resulting probabilities were checked against IGoR. In a later analysis, hypergeometric tests were used to score TCR-TCR, TCR-HLA and TCR-CMV co-occurrence, with a repertoire-size bias correction applied to TCR pairs. A later analysis estimated false discovery rates by permuting HLA or CMV assignments 20 times. In a later analysis, co-occurring TCRs were grouped using DBSCAN, and TCRdist sequence similarity was added for clustering within HLA-allele-positive subsets. For co-occurrence clustering, repertoires with fewer than 30,000 or more than 120,000 public chains were excluded, along with five repertoires with anomalous nucleotide sharing. This immuneACCESS table, as held by TCRdb, lists in-frame sequences with V and J called but not all clones. Of the missing ones, under half trace to an unresolved V gene in checked studies; the others have no known cause. Clone size and V and J calls were adopted from that table, with D and trimming inferred from the DNA. The table for this sample lists around 120,000 clones; over 65% of them were counted only once. Of the sample, roughly 5% is held by the ten largest clones.

Concerning this clone: The target of this receptor is not known. No qualities accompany the bases; no much larger clone lies one base away.

In total, approximately 690 healthy bone marrow donors made up the cohort. At the time of sampling, all cohort members were nominally healthy, though unrecorded immune exposures were likely present. The donor tested CMV seropositive, placing the donor among the 250 to 350 seropositive members of the cohort. A peripheral blood sample was provided by each donor, and peripheral blood mononuclear cells were used for TCR beta sequencing. Genomic DNA extraction from the blood cell samples was performed with the Qiagen DNeasy Blood Extraction Kit. The sample taken for sequencing was PBMCs. The sequence joins TRBV9 to TRBJ1-1; the best D guess is TRBD1, with 5 bases matching. The receptor's source is a female donor in good health and CMV-seropositive. For the CDR3, the sequence is CASSPGAEGWGDTEAFF. The DNA reads TGTGCCAGCAGCCCCGGGGCCGAGGGCTGGGGGGACACTGAAGCTTTCTTT.